This T cell receptor (beta chain) was profiled in a study of T cell responses to AZD1222 COVID-19 vaccine. Study summary: Second-dose groups at about 4 or about 12 weeks were pooled.

A note on this clone: Its antigen is still unknown.

Study outcomes and limitations: Reports indicate that nearly half of spike-specific TCRs are directed at unmutated variant regions. Just 5 to 7 AZD1222 recipients were seropositive at baseline. Mapped onto spike, vaccine-associated CD4 TCRs spanned it and were dominant at 160-218 and 743-854.

Looked up from germline, CDR1 is MNHEY and CDR2 is SMNVEV (reference sequence). Trimming took off 7 bases at V and 2 bases at J, with 18 bases between the two ends. The CDR3 runs 15 residues. TCRdb's table, derived via immunoSEQ multiplex PCR, lists solely in-frame clones and lacks some. The repertoire has approximately 140,000 clones, 85% to 95% of them found once; the top ten carry under 2%. This specimen was peripheral blood, taken on day 0 of AZD1222 vaccination. This clonotype originated in an adult in good health. This rearrangement joins TRBV27 to TRBJ2-7, with D maybe TRBD1 (5 bases). The CDR3 DNA reads as TGTGCCAGCAAGGAGTTCGTAGGGGCAACCTACGAGCAGTACTTC. The encoded protein is CASKEFVGATYEQYF.